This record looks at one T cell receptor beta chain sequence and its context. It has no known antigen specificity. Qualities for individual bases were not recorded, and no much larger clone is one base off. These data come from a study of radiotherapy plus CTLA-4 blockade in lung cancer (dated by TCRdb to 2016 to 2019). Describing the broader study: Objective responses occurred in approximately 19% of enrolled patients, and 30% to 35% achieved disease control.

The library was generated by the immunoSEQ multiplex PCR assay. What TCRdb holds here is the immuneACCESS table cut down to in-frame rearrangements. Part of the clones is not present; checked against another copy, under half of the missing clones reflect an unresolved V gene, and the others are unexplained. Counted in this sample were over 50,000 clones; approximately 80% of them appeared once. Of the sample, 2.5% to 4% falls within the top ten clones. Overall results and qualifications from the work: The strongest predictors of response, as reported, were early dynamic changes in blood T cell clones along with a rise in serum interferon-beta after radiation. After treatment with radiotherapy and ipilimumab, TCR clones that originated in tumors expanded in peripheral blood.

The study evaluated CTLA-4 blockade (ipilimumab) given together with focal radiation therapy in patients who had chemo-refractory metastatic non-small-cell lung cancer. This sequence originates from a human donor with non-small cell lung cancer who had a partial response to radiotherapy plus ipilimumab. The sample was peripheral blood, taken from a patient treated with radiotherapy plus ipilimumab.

The nucleotides are TGTGCCAGCAGTGAATATCGCGGGGGGCGTAATGAGCAGTTCTTC. This gives the protein CASSEYRGGRNEQFF. Recombination joined TRBV2 with TRBJ2-1, with TRBD2 matching 8 junction bases. The cysteine opens and the phenylalanine closes a CDR3 of 15 amino acids. Only CDR3 DNA is held: 45 bases, read in frame from base 1. From a lookup of the germline V gene, CDR1 and CDR2 are SNHLY and FYNNEI. V has 2 bases trimmed and J has 7 bases trimmed; junction bases matching no gene number 7.